This TCR beta chain was sequenced during a study of OX40 agonist ivuxolimab in advanced cancers. TCRdb's copy holds only in-frame clones and misses some; the assay was immunoSEQ multiplex PCR. The profile shows tens of thousands of clones, roughly three quarters of them singletons. The CDR3 has 16 residues. V was trimmed by 5 bases and J by 3 bases, leaving 20 bases between them. CDR1 MDHEN and CDR2 SYDVKM come from the germline V gene. The rearrangement uses TRBV28 and TRBJ2-7; TRBD1 is a possible D gene (5 bases). The source material was CD4+ or CD8+ T cells sorted from blood, sampled in a trial of the OX40 agonist ivuxolimab. This clonotype was sampled from an adult with an advanced solid tumor such as melanoma, head and neck, liver or kidney cancer. CDR3 protein: CASSPYPQGSRYEQYF. CDR3 in DNA: TGTGCCAGCAGTCCCTACCCCCAGGGAAGCCGCTACGAGCAGTACTTC.